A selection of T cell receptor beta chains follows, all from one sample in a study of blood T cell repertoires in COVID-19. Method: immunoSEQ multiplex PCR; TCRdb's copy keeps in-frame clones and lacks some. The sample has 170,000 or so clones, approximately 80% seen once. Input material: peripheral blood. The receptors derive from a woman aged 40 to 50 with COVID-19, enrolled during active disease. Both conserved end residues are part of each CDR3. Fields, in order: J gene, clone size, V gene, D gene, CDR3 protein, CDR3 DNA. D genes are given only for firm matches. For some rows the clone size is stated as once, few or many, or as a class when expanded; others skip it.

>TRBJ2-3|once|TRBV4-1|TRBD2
CASSQGSGGMTTDTQYF
TGCGCCAGCAGCCAGGGTAGCGGGGGGATGACCACAGATACGCAGTATTTT
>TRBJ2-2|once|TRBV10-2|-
CASSEDTGGTGELFF
TGCGCCAGCAGTGAAGACACCGGGGGCACCGGGGAGCTGTTTTTT
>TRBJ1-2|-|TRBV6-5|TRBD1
CASSWDRGGYTF
TGTGCCAGCAGTTGGGACAGGGGTGGCTACACCTTC
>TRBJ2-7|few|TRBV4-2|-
CASSQDHGGLSYEQYF
TGTGCCAGCAGCCAAGATCACGGGGGATTATCCTACGAGCAGTACTTC
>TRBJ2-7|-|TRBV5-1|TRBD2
CASSLAGGKGYEQYF
TGCGCCAGCAGCTTAGCGGGAGGCAAGGGGTACGAGCAGTACTTC
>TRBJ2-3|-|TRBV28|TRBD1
CASRSTGDRTDTQYF
TGTGCCAGCAGGTCCACAGGGGATCGCACAGATACGCAGTATTTT
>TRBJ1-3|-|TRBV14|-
CASSQVSYSGNTIYF
TGTGCCAGCAGCCAAGTCTCGTACTCTGGAAACACCATATATTTT
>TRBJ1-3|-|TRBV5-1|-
CASSLGRNSGNTIYF
TGCGCCAGCAGCTTGGGGCGGAACTCTGGAAACACCATATATTTT
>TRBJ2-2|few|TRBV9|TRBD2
CASSSTKGLANTGELFF
TGTGCCAGCAGCTCGACAAAGGGACTAGCGAACACCGGGGAGCTGTTTTTT
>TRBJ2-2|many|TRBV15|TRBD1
CATSWSETGVTGELFF
TGTGCCACCAGCTGGTCGGAGACAGGGGTCACCGGGGAGCTGTTTTTT
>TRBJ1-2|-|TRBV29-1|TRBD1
CSVGGRGSGYTF
TGCAGCGTTGGGGGCAGGGGGTCTGGCTACACCTTC
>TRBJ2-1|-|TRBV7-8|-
CASTRDLTNDEQFF
TGTGCCAGCACACGGGACTTGACTAACGATGAGCAGTTCTTC
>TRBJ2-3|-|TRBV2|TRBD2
CASSEGLAGTDTQYF
TGTGCCAGCAGTGAAGGACTAGCGGGCACAGATACGCAGTATTTT
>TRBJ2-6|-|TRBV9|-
CASTVGFSGANVLTF
TGTGCCAGCACCGTCGGTTTTTCTGGGGCCAACGTCCTGACTTTC
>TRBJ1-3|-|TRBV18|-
CASSPTGSSGNTIYF
TGTGCCAGCTCACCTACAGGGAGCTCTGGAAACACCATATATTTT
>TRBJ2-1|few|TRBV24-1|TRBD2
CATSDPTSVEEQFF
TGTGCCACCAGTGACCCGACTAGCGTGGAAGAGCAGTTCTTC
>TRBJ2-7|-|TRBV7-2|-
CASSFNRATLYEQYF
TGTGCCAGCAGCTTTAACAGGGCCACGCTTTACGAGCAGTACTTC
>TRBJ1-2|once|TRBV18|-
CASSLGAYGYTF
TGTGCCAGCTCACTGGGGGCTTATGGCTACACCTTC
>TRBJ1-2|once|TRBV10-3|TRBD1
CAISGDREAGYTF
TGTGCCATCAGTGGGGACAGGGAAGCTGGCTACACCTTC
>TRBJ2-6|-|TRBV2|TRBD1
CASTRRAGTGVSGANVLTF
TGTGCCAGCACCAGACGGGCCGGGACAGGAGTCTCTGGGGCCAACGTCCTGACTTTC
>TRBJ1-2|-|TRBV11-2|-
CASSGGGGYTF
TGTGCCAGCAGCGGTGGAGGTGGCTACACCTTC
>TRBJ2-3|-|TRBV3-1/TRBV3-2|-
CASSQDGEGRGATDTQYF
TGTGCCAGCAGCCAAGATGGAGAGGGCAGGGGAGCCACAGATACGCAGTATTTT